The 18 T cell receptor beta chains listed next were all sequenced from one sample in a study of blood T cell repertoires in COVID-19. The method was immunoSEQ multiplex PCR; TCRdb's version includes in-frame clones alone and lacks a portion of them. Of more than 55,000 clones detected, roughly 78% appear once; the ten largest clones hold 32%. The source material was peripheral blood. Receptor source: a human donor in a cohort sampled during active COVID-19.

The chain employs TRBV4-3 and TRBJ1-6, with 8 positions matching TRBD1. CDR3 length equals 14 residues. Germline lookup yields CDR1 LGHNA and CDR2 YSLEER. V was clipped by 5 bases and J by 13 bases; unmatched bases: 10. The CDR3 sequence is CASSTRTGQVPLHF. As DNA, the CDR3 is TGCGCCAGCAGCACGCGGACAGGGCAAGTCCCCCTCCACTTT.

About this clone: Distinct nucleotide sequences in the sample also encode this CDR3. The chain carries TRBV19 and TRBJ2-5; unclear D gene. Trimming left V 2 bases short and J 2 bases short, with 6 bases between. Germline CDR1 and CDR2: LNHDA and SQIVND (reference sequence). CDR3 length equals 13 residues. The CDR3: CASSISGQETQYF. The CDR3 nucleotides read TGTGCCAGTAGTATATCAGGTCAAGAGACCCAGTACTTC.

The CDR3 region is CASSVRTSGSNEQFF. The CDR3 DNA sequence: TGTGCCAGCAGCGTAAGGACTAGCGGGAGCAATGAGCAGTTCTTC. The chain joins TRBV9 to TRBJ2-1; 13 bases are a match to TRBD2. V lost 1 base and J lost 6; bases outside the gene matches: 1. The germline gives CDR1 SGDLS, CDR2 YYNGEE. This CDR3 region has 15 residues.

The chain joins TRBV3-1 (or the pseudogene TRBV3-2) to TRBJ1-1; 7 nucleotides agree with TRBD1. Germline assignment: CDR1 LGHDT and CDR2 YNNKEL (reference sequence). The CDR3 contains 15 residues. The ends lost 2 bases at V and 7 bases at J; junction bases unmatched: 10. CDR3: CASSQRGNRGIEAFF. CDR3 coding DNA: TGTGCCAGCAGCCAAAGAGGTAACAGGGGAATTGAAGCTTTCTTT.

The rearrangement links TRBV12-5 to TRBJ1-2; 8 positions agree with TRBD1. Germline CDR1 is LGHNT and CDR2 is FRNRAP. The CDR3 is 15 amino acids. The V and J ends lost 1 base and 8 bases, in that order; junction bases with no gene match: 9. CDR3 in DNA: TGTGCTAGTGGTTTGGGCATTGAGACAGGGGAAGGCTACACCTTC. It codes for CASGLGIETGEGYTF.

Concerning this clone: The sample contains more than one DNA sequence encoding this CDR3. The chain employs TRBV18 and TRBJ2-5; D unresolved. Trimming took 3 bases from V and 5 from J, leaving 7 bases between them. Germline V lookup: CDR1 KGHSH, CDR2 LQKENI. CDR3 size: 12 residues. CDR3 residues: CASSPTRETQYF. Here the CDR3 DNA reads TGTGCCAGCTCACCCACTCGTGAGACCCAGTACTTC.

The rearrangement joins TRBV7-2 to TRBJ2-7; possibly TRBD2 for D (6 bases). The germline V gene encodes CDR1 SGHTA and CDR2 FQGNSA. V was clipped by 7 bases and J by 6 bases, with 19 bases between them. This CDR3 region has 14 residues. The CDR3 reads CASTPRTWRGEQYF. DNA for the CDR3: TGTGCCAGCACCCCTAGGACTTGGAGGGGCGAGCAGTACTTC.

V usage is TRBV5-1 and J usage is TRBJ2-1; TRBD2 matches 12 bases. J was trimmed by 8 bases and V by 2 bases; bases with no gene match: 5. Germline CDR1 is SGHRS and CDR2 is YFSETQ. The CDR3 is made up of 15 amino acids. CDR3 nucleotides: TGCGCCAGCAGCTTCGGACTAGCGGGAAGGTATGAGCAGTTCTTC. Translated, it gives CASSFGLAGRYEQFF.

The V call is TRBV7-8, the J call TRBJ2-3; the D gene is possibly TRBD1 (5 bases). CDR1 SGHVS and CDR2 FQNEAQ come from the germline V gene. The CDR3 is 13 amino acids. Trimming shortened V by 5 bases and J by 6 bases, and 12 bases separated the two germline ends. The CDR3 nucleotides are TGTGCCAGCAGCAAAAGCAGGGCGGATACGCAGTATTTT. Its translation: CASSKSRADTQYF.

Of note for this clone: An end of the junction differs from the germline gene, which may be a read error. This sequence joins TRBV11-2 and TRBJ2-4; D may be TRBD1 (6 bases). The CDR3 has 12 amino acids. The germline V gene encodes CDR1 SGHAT and CDR2 FQNNGV. CDR3 sequence reads: CASSPQQGQRDF. The CDR3 nucleotides read TGTGCCAGCAGCCCCCAACAGGGCCAACGGGACTTC.

The J gene is TRBJ2-7, the V gene TRBV5-1; 7 bases agree with TRBD2. V was pared by 2 bases and J by 2 bases, with 4 bases of the junction left unmatched. The germline V gene has CDR1 SGHRS and CDR2 YFSETQ. This CDR3 is 14 amino acids long. The CDR3 DNA sequence: TGCGCCAGCAGCTTCGGGCGGGGGACCTACGAGCAGTACTTC. It translates to CASSFGRGTYEQYF.

The rearrangement joins TRBV10-3 to TRBJ2-7, with TRBD2 matching 11 bases. CDR3 length equals 15 residues. Trimming removed 2 bases from V and 3 bases from J; junction bases left unmatched: 3. In germline, CDR1 is ENHRY, CDR2 SYGVKD. CDR3 nucleotide sequence: TGTGCCATCAGTGAGCGGCTAGCGGGAGGCTACGAGCAGTACTTC. Amino acids: CAISERLAGGYEQYF.

In DNA, the CDR3 is TGTGCCAGCAGTGAAAAGAGAGGCAGTGAGTTCGAGCAGTACTTC. Encoded protein: CASSEKRGSEFEQYF. The chain has TRBV6-1 and TRBJ2-7, with D hard to call. The CDR3 extends over 15 amino acids. Germline-derived CDR1 and CDR2 are MNHNS and SASEGT. V lost 2 bases to trimming and J lost 6 bases, with 17 bases between them.

This sequence joins TRBV30 and TRBJ2-1; TRBD2 matches at 8 bases. Trimming cost V 3 bases and J 6 bases; bases outside gene matches: 13. The CDR3 is made up of 16 amino acids. The germline CDR1 and CDR2 sequences are GTSNPN and SVGIG (reference sequence). The CDR3 protein is CAWSAPGRALGNEQFF. The CDR3 DNA reads as TGTGCCTGGAGCGCGCCCGGGAGGGCCCTAGGCAATGAGCAGTTCTTC.

This chain uses TRBV25-1 with TRBJ2-5; 8 nucleotides line up with TRBD2. V lost 4 bases, J lost 2 bases, and 9 bases stayed unmatched. The CDR3 spans 16 residues. Germline-derived CDR1 and CDR2 are MGHDK and SYGVNS. CDR3 sequence reads: CASSGDRASGQETQYF. The CDR3 DNA reads TGTGCCAGCAGTGGGGACCGGGCTAGCGGGCAAGAGACCCAGTACTTC.

The rearrangement uses TRBV24-1 and TRBJ1-2; 9 bases agree with TRBD1. V lost 7 bases to trimming and J lost 5 bases; unmatched junction nucleotides: 4. The CDR3 spans 13 residues. Looked up from germline, CDR1 is KGHDR and CDR2 is SFDVKD. This CDR3 reads CATRQGAGYGYTF. Written as DNA, the CDR3 is TGTGCCACCAGACAGGGGGCAGGGTATGGCTACACCTTC.

The chain links TRBV27 to TRBJ2-7; 8 bases agree with TRBD2. V lost 2 bases and J lost 2; bases outside the gene matches: 8. Germline V CDR1 and CDR2: MNHEY, SMNVEV (reference sequence). This CDR3 region has 16 residues. The CDR3 reads CASSLRAGGFPYEQYF. For the CDR3, the DNA is TGTGCCAGCAGTTTACGGGCGGGAGGCTTCCCCTACGAGCAGTACTTC.

This clone occurred a few times. The chain uses TRBV6-5 and TRBJ2-3, with TRBD2 matching over 9 bases. The CDR3 consists of 13 residues. Unmatched junction bases numbered 7, after V lost 7 bases and J lost 8 bases. Germline lookup yields CDR1 MNHEY and CDR2 SVGAGI. The CDR3 sequence is CASTRASGTTQYF. The CDR3 DNA sequence: TGTGCCAGCACCCGGGCTAGCGGGACTACGCAGTATTTT.